This T cell receptor (beta chain) was retrieved from a study of T cells in Graves' hyperthyroidism and ophthalmopathy. The TCR beta CDR3 regions underwent amplification using RNA transcripts as the source. A first-round RT-PCR of the TCR CDR3 used the HTBI primer set. Via MiXCR, TCRdb re-called the multiplex PCR reads, giving one row per CDR3 protein. The sample contains approximately 560,000 distinct CDR3 sequences, around 45% of which appear only once. Each diagnosis drew on symptoms, thyroxine, TRAb, thyroid ultrasound and orbital computed tomography findings. The CDR3 is 13 residues long. The germline V gene encodes CDR1 DFQATT and CDR2 SNEGSKA (reference sequence). Trimming pared 5 bases from V and 0 bases from J, leaving 9 bases between.

The origin of this receptor is a woman aged 18-30 years with Graves' hyperthyroidism. The sample was peripheral blood or thyroid tissue (not recorded which). This sequence joins TRBV20-1 and TRBJ2-3; D unclear. CDR3 nucleotide sequence: TGCAGTGCTCCAGGATTTAGCACAGATACGCAGTATTTT. Its protein product is CSAPGFSTDTQYF.